Below, 30 T cell receptor beta chains from the same sample are listed, as sequenced in a study of T cell responses to AZD1222 COVID-19 vaccine. Profiled with immunoSEQ multiplex PCR; TCRdb holds only in-frame clones, not every one. This table holds 100,000 to 120,000 clones, roughly 87% found once. Sequenced material: peripheral blood, taken on day 0 of AZD1222 vaccination. All receptors derive from an adult in good health.

This clone was seen a few times. The rearrangement links TRBV7-6 to TRBJ2-1; 12 nucleotides match TRBD2. The CDR3 loop spans 17 amino acids. Germline assignment: CDR1 SGHVS and CDR2 FNYEAQ. With 5 bases clipped from V and 6 bases from J, the junction kept 11 bases outside the gene matches. CDR3 DNA sequence: TGTGCCAGCAGCCGTCCCAACACTAGCGGGGGGTTCAATGAGCAGTTCTTC. It codes for CASSRPNTSGGFNEQFF.

This rearrangement joins TRBV5-1 to TRBJ2-3; D unclear. Germline loops: CDR1 SGHRS, CDR2 YFSETQ. The V end lost 0 bases, the J end lost 4 bases, and 9 bases lay between the germline ends. The CDR3 sequence is 14 residues long. CDR3 loop: CASSLEVFADTQYF. The CDR3 DNA reads as TGCGCCAGCAGCTTGGAAGTATTCGCAGATACGCAGTATTTT.

The chain recombines TRBV7-2 with TRBJ2-1, with D hard to call. Trimming pared 2 bases from V and 5 bases from J, leaving 7 bases between. Germline V gene data show CDR1 as SGHTA and CDR2 as FQGNSA. There are 13 residues in the CDR3. CDR3 region: CASSLFTHNEQFF. In nucleotides, the CDR3 is TGTGCCAGCAGCTTATTTACGCACAATGAGCAGTTCTTC.

The chain employs TRBV3-1 (or the pseudogene TRBV3-2) and TRBJ1-4, with a possible D match to TRBD1 (6 bases). This CDR3 contains 14 residues. Deletions cut 1 base from V and 8 bases from J, with 11 bases between. Germline CDR1 LGHDT, CDR2 YNNKEL (reference sequence). The CDR3 reads CASSQGRGAEKLFF. The CDR3 DNA is TGTGCCAGCAGCCAAGGACGGGGGGCCGAAAAACTGTTTTTT.

The J gene is TRBJ1-1, the V gene TRBV5-4; no definite D call. Germline CDR1 and CDR2: SGHNT and YYREEE (reference sequence). CDR3 length: 14 amino acids. V was trimmed by 0 bases and J by 4 bases, leaving 10 bases between them. The CDR3 spells CASSLERGFTEAFF. The CDR3 DNA follows: TGTGCCAGCAGCTTGGAGAGAGGGTTCACTGAAGCTTTCTTT. Full variable domain (rest looked up from reference TRBV5-4 and TRBJ1-1): ETGVTQSPTHLIKTRGQQVTLRCSSQSGHNTVSWYQQALGQGPQFIFQYYREEENGRGNFPPRFSGLQFPNYSSELNVNALELDDSALYLCASSLERGFTEAFFGQGTRLTVV.

The gene calls are TRBV12-3 or TRBV12-4 and TRBJ1-1; D gene unclear. The CDR3 is 13 amino acids. Trimming took 6 bases from V and 4 from J, leaving 12 bases between them. The CDR3 sequence is CASSLKRVTEAFF. The CDR3 region has the DNA TGTGCCAGCAGCCTAAAGAGGGTCACTGAAGCTTTCTTT.

This chain uses TRBV5-1 with TRBJ1-1, with D perhaps TRBD1 (5 bases). Germline V gene lookup returns CDR1 SGHRS and CDR2 YFSETQ. This CDR3 spans 14 amino acids. Deletions cut 4 bases from V and 1 base from J, with 11 bases between. This CDR3 reads CASSMTATNTEAFF. Written as DNA, the CDR3 is TGCGCCAGCAGCATGACAGCTACGAACACTGAAGCTTTCTTT.

The genes are TRBV30 and TRBJ1-1, with 9 bases matching TRBD1. The CDR3 has 15 amino acids. Losses at the gene ends were 3 bases for V and 10 bases for J; bases not matched to a gene: 15. CDR1 GTSNPN and CDR2 SVGIG come from the germline V gene (reference sequence). CDR3 in amino acids: CAWRSRTGVYGGAFF. The CDR3 DNA reads as TGTGCCTGGAGGTCCCGGACAGGGGTCTATGGCGGAGCTTTCTTT.

This clone was seen only a few times. The chain couples TRBV11-2 to TRBJ2-2; TRBD1 matches at 8 bases. This CDR3 region has 14 residues. CDR1 and CDR2 from the germline V gene are SGHAT and FQNNGV. Germline trimming cut 5 bases from V and 7 bases from J; bases unmatched to any gene: 6. The CDR3 is CASSRTGTIGELFF. The CDR3 nucleotides are TGTGCCAGCAGCCGGACAGGGACGATCGGGGAGCTGTTTTTT.

This chain uses TRBV5-1 with TRBJ1-4; TRBD1 matches 11 bases. This CDR3 comprises 16 residues. CDR1 is SGHRS and CDR2 is YFSETQ in the germline V gene. V dropped 5 bases and J dropped 8; count of bases not matched to a gene: 11. CDR3 in amino acids: CASRPPTGTGGEKLFF. CDR3 sequence (DNA): TGCGCCAGCAGACCGCCCACCGGGACAGGGGGAGAAAAACTGTTTTTT.

V usage is TRBV29-1 and J usage is TRBJ2-5; no firm D call. The CDR3 has 11 residues. Deletions cut 6 bases from V and 4 bases from J, with 9 bases between. Germline V lookup: CDR1 SQVTM, CDR2 ANQGSEA. The CDR3 is CSVSLGETQYF. The CDR3 nucleotides read TGCAGCGTAAGTCTGGGAGAGACCCAGTACTTC.

The genes are TRBV11-1 and TRBJ2-1; D gene ambiguous. Trimming left V 5 bases short and J 7 bases short, with 15 bases between. CDR1 SGHAT and CDR2 FQDESV come from the germline V gene (reference sequence). The CDR3 runs 14 residues. The CDR3 DNA reads TGTGCCAGCAGCACCAGCCTTTTAATAAATGAGCAGTTCTTC. It is translated as CASSTSLLINEQFF.

This clone has more than one count but fewer than ten. The rearrangement links TRBV4-1 to TRBJ1-3; D ambiguous. The CDR3 consists of 14 residues. Trimming pared 1 base from V and 4 bases from J, leaving 8 bases between. Germline V CDR1 and CDR2: MGHRA, YSYEKL. CDR3 loop: CASSQGGPGNTIYF. In DNA form, the CDR3 reads TGCGCCAGCAGCCAAGGGGGTCCCGGAAACACCATATATTTT.

In nucleotides, the CDR3 is TGTGCCAGCAGTTTAGCGTGGGATCAGCCCCAGCATTTT. Amino acids: CASSLAWDQPQHF. The chain couples TRBV12-3 or TRBV12-4 to TRBJ1-5; D is ambiguous. V lost 0 bases, J lost 5 bases, and 5 bases lay in between. There are 13 residues in the CDR3.

This clone was observed a single time. The genes are TRBV5-1 and TRBJ1-1; a weak D match, TRBD1 (5 bases). V dropped 0 bases and J dropped 2 bases, with 11 bases sitting between them. CDR1 and CDR2 from the germline V gene are SGHRS and YFSETQ. There are 15 residues in the CDR3. CDR3 amino acids: CASSLGAGQNTEAFF. The DNA for the CDR3 is TGCGCCAGCAGCTTGGGTGCAGGGCAAAACACTGAAGCTTTCTTT.

This clone was counted once. The chain carries TRBV15 and TRBJ2-2, with D unresolved. Trimming took 6 bases from V and 4 from J, leaving 9 bases between them. The CDR3 consists of 13 residues. Germline V gene data show CDR1 as LNHNV and CDR2 as YYDKDF (reference sequence). This CDR3 is CATRTSGTGELFF. The CDR3 DNA is TGTGCCACCAGAACTTCAGGCACCGGGGAGCTGTTTTTT.

The genes are TRBV5-1 and TRBJ1-2; no reliable D call. The CDR3 is made up of 14 amino acids. Germline lookup yields CDR1 SGHRS and CDR2 YFSETQ. Trimming pared 2 bases from V and 2 bases from J, leaving 10 bases between. The CDR3 loop is CASSFESPNYGYTF. DNA of the CDR3: TGCGCCAGCAGCTTCGAAAGCCCCAACTATGGCTACACCTTC.

This clone was observed a handful of times. The V and J genes are TRBV18 and TRBJ2-2; 7 positions agree with TRBD1. V was pared by 3 bases and J by 3 bases, with 4 bases of the junction left unmatched. CDR3 size: 15 residues. Germline V gene data show CDR1 as KGHSH and CDR2 as LQKENI. This CDR3 reads CASSPLQGDTGELFF. For the CDR3, the DNA is TGTGCCAGCTCACCGTTGCAGGGGGACACCGGGGAGCTGTTTTTT.

The genes are TRBV3-1 (or the pseudogene TRBV3-2) and TRBJ2-1; possible D gene TRBD2, 5 bases. The V gene lost 1 base and the J gene lost 0 bases, with 10 bases spanning the gap. The CDR3 is made up of 16 amino acids. The germline gives CDR1 LGHDT, CDR2 YNNKEL (reference sequence). This CDR3 reads CASSQVTEGSYNEQFF. CDR3 DNA sequence: TGTGCCAGCAGCCAAGTTACCGAGGGCTCCTACAATGAGCAGTTCTTC.

V gene TRBV13 combines with J gene TRBJ1-4; 8 nucleotides align to TRBD1. The CDR3 loop spans 15 amino acids. The V gene end was trimmed by 5 bases and the J gene end by 7 bases; junction bases not matched to a gene: 9. Germline values: CDR1 PRHDT, CDR2 FYEKMQ (reference sequence). CDR3 nucleotide sequence: TGTGCCAGCAGCCTACGGACAGGGTGGTCTGAAAAACTGTTTTTT. It yields the protein CASSLRTGWSEKLFF.

Only one count was recorded for this clone. The rearrangement joins TRBV19 to TRBJ1-2, with D tentatively TRBD1 (5 bases). V lost 3 bases and J 6 bases, leaving 17 bases between the germline ends. There are 15 residues in the CDR3. CDR1 is LNHDA and CDR2 is SQIVND in the germline V gene (reference sequence). The CDR3 nucleotides read TGTGCCAGTAGTATTTTTATTCAGGGACCTCATGGCTACACCTTC. It codes for CASSIFIQGPHGYTF. The full variable domain, in which reference TRBV19 and TRBJ1-2 provide the parts outside the CDR3, is DGGITQSPKYLFRKEGQNVTLSCEQNLNHDAMYWYRQDPGQGLRLIYYSQIVNDFQKGDIAEGYSVSREKKESFPLTVTSAQKNPTAFYLCASSIFIQGPHGYTFGSGTRLTVV.

The chain carries TRBV2 and TRBJ2-3; tentative D call: TRBD1 (5 bases). Trimming took 3 bases from V and 5 from J, leaving 9 bases between them. Per the germline V gene, CDR1 is SNHLY and CDR2 is FYNNEI. The CDR3 extends over 13 amino acids. The CDR3 loop is CASSDRAQDTQYF. CDR3 nucleotides: TGTGCCAGCAGTGACAGGGCTCAAGATACGCAGTATTTT.

The chain employs TRBV5-1 and TRBJ2-3, with D possibly being TRBD1 (6 bases). CDR1 is SGHRS and CDR2 is YFSETQ in the germline V gene. V dropped 1 base and J dropped 4 bases, with 10 bases sitting between them. The CDR3 is 14 residues long. The CDR3 loop is CASSLLGAADTQYF. CDR3 DNA: TGCGCCAGCAGCTTGCTGGGGGCGGCAGATACGCAGTATTTT.

The V gene is TRBV11-3, the J gene TRBJ1-1; D call uncertain. Germline-derived CDR1 and CDR2 are SGHNT and YENEEA. The ends were cut back, 5 bases at V and 1 base at J, with 11 bases in the middle. This CDR3 region has 14 residues. The CDR3 coding sequence is TGTGCCAGCAGCCGAGATGGACGGAACACTGAAGCTTTCTTT. Translating gives CASSRDGRNTEAFF. Full variable domain (rest looked up from reference TRBV11-3 and TRBJ1-1): EAGVVQSPRYKIIEKKQPVAFWCNPISGHNTLYWYLQNLGQGPELLIRYENEEAVDDSQLPKDRFSAERLKGVDSTLKIQPAELGDSAVYLCASSRDGRNTEAFFGQGTRLTVV.

This clone showed up just a few times. The V and J genes are TRBV6-4 and TRBJ2-3; 12 bases agree with TRBD2. The V gene end was trimmed by 4 bases and the J gene end by 1 base; junction bases not matched to a gene: 0. This CDR3 has 15 residues. CDR1 and CDR2 from the germline V gene are MRHNA and SNTAGT. Here the CDR3 reads CASSGTSGGTDTQYF. The CDR3 DNA is TGTGCCAGCAGTGGGACTAGCGGGGGCACAGATACGCAGTATTTT.

Comments on this clone: A much larger clone differs from this one at a single base, so this may be a read error. This rearrangement joins TRBV6-5 to TRBJ1-5; D is perhaps TRBD1 (5 bases). Germline-derived CDR1 and CDR2 are MNHEY and SVGAGI. This CDR3 region has 15 residues. The CDR3 DNA reads TGTGCCGGCAGCCCGGTTCAAGGGGCATCTCAGCCCCAGCATTTT. It codes for CAGSPVQGASQPQHF.

V usage is TRBV7-2 and J usage is TRBJ1-6, with TRBD1 matching over 9 bases. The V segment lost 3 bases and the J segment 10 bases; nucleotides outside the gene matches: 7. Per the germline V gene, CDR1 is SGHTA and CDR2 is FQGNSA. The CDR3 runs to 15 residues. The CDR3 sequence: CASSLYGQGQSPLHF. CDR3 coding DNA: TGTGCCAGCAGCTTGTATGGACAGGGGCAATCACCCCTCCACTTT.

This sequence joins TRBV5-1 and TRBJ2-1; tentative D call: TRBD1 (6 bases). Trimming cost V 1 base and J 8 bases, with 16 bases left between them. The CDR3 sequence is 15 residues long. Germline lookup yields CDR1 SGHRS and CDR2 YFSETQ. CDR3 sequence reads: CASSLLPGEMDEQFF. The DNA of the CDR3 is TGCGCCAGCAGCTTGCTCCCAGGGGAAATGGATGAGCAGTTCTTC.

The chain employs TRBV6-1 and TRBJ2-4, with D uncertain. CDR1 MNHNS and CDR2 SASEGT come from the germline V gene. The length of the CDR3 is 14 residues. V lost 3 bases, J lost 9 bases, and 15 bases lay in between. In DNA, the CDR3 is TGTGCCAGCAGTGACCAGATACCGCCGGGCATTCAGTACTTC. The encoded protein is CASSDQIPPGIQYF.

This chain links TRBV5-6 with TRBJ2-7; D is undetermined. The CDR3 totals 12 residues. Looked up from germline, CDR1 is SGHDT and CDR2 is YYEEEE. With 1 base removed from V and 3 bases from J, the gap between germline ends came to 5 bases. For the CDR3, the DNA is TGTGCCAGCAGCTTGTACCTCTACGAGCAGTACTTC. This gives the protein CASSLYLYEQYF. Using reference TRBV5-6 and TRBJ2-7 for the parts outside the CDR3, the full variable domain is DAGVTQSPTHLIKTRGQQVTLRCSPKSGHDTVSWYQQALGQGPQFIFQYYEEEERQRGNFPDRFSGHQFPNYSSELNVNALLLGDSALYLCASSLYLYEQYFGPGTRLTVT.